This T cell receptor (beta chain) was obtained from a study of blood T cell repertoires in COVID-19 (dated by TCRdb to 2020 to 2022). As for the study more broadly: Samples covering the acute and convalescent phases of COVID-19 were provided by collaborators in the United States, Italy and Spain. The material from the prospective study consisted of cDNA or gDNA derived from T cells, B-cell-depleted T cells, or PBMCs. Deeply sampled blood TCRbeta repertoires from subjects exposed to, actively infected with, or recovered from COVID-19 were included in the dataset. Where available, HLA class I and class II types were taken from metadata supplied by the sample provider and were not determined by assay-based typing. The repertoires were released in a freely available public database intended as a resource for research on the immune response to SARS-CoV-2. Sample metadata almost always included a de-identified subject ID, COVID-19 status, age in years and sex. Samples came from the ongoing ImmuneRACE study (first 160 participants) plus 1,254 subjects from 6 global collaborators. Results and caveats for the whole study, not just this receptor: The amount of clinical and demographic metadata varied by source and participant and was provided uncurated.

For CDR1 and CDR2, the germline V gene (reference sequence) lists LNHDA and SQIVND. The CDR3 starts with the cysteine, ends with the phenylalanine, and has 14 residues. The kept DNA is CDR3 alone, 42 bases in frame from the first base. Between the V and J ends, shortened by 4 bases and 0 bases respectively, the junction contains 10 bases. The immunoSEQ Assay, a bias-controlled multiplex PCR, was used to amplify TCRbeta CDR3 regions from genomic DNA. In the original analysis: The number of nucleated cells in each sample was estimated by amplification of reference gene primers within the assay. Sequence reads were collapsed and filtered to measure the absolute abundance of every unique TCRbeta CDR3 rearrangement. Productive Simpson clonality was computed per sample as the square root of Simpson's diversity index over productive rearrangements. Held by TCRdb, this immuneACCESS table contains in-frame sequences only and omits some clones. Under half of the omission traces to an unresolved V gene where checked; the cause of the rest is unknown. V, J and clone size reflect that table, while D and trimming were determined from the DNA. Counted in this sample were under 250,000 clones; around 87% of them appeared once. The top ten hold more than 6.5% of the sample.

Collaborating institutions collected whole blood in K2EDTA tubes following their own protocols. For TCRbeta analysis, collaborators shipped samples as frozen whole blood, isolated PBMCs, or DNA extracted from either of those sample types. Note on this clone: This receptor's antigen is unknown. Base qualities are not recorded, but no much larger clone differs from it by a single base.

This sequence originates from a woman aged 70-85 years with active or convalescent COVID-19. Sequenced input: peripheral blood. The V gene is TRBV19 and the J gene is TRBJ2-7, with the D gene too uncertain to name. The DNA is TGTGCCAGTAGTAGGTCTTCCAGCTCCTACGAGCAGTACTTC. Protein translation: CASSRSSSSYEQYF.